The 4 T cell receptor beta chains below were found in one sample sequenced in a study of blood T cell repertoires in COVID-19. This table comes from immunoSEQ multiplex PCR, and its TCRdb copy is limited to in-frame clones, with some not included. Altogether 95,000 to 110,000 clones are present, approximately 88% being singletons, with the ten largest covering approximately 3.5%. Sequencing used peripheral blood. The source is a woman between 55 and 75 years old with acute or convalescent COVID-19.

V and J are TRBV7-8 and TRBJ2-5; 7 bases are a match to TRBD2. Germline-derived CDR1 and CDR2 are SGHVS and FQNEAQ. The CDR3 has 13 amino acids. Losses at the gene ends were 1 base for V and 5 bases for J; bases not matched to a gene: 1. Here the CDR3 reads CASSLGGSETQYF. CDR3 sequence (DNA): TGTGCCAGCAGCTTAGGCGGGAGTGAGACCCAGTACTTC. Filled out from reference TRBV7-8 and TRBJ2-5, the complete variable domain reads GAGVSQSPRYKVAKRGQDVALRCDPISGHVSLFWYQQALGQGPEFLTYFQNEAQLDKSGLPSDRFFAERPEGSVSTLKIQRTQQEDSAVYLCASSLGGSETQYFGPGTRLLVL.

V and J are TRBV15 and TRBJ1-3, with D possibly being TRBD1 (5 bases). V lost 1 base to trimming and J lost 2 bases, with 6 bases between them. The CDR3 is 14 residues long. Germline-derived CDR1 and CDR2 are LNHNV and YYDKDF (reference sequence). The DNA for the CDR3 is TGTGCCACCAGCAGAGCGGGGGCTGGAAACACCATATATTTT. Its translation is CATSRAGAGNTIYF.

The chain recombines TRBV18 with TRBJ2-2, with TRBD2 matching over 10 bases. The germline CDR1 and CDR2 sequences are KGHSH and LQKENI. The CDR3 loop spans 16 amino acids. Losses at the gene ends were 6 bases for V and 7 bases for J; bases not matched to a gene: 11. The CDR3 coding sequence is TGTGCCAGCTCGTCTGAGTCTAGCGGGAGTAACGGGGAGCTGTTTTTT. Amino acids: CASSSESSGSNGELFF.

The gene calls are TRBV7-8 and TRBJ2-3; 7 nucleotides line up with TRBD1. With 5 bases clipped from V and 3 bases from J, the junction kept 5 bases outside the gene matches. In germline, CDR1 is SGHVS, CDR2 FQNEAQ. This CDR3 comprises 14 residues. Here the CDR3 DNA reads TGTGCCAGCAGCCGGGACAGCTTGACAGATACGCAGTATTTT. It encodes CASSRDSLTDTQYF.